This T cell receptor (beta chain) was recorded in a study of T and B cells in COVID-19 patients (TCRdb year 2020). Some background on the complete study: In this study, adaptive immunity was profiled in COVID-19 patients who either had active infection or had recovered, using TRB and IGH repertoire sequencing of peripheral blood. The TCR and BCR sequence repository comprised roughly 35 patients and under 75 time points, with over 7 million TCR sequences analysed. Of the 20 to 25 patients in the active-infection cohort, about a dozen were critically ill and needed mechanical ventilation or ECMO. The recovered cohort included 19 patients who contributed 20 or so samples, and most of those patients had mild to moderate COVID-19 that was managed on an outpatient basis. Two patients were included in both the recovered and active cohorts because samples were available from active disease and after recovery. Comorbidities linked to unfavorable COVID-19 outcome were present in 18 of 20 patients in the active-infection cohort. As many as 9 follow-up blood samples were taken per patient, and some of the samples covered different disease stages within the same individual. An age-matched reference group of 40 or so healthy donors negative for COVID-19 antibodies was used as the comparison for repertoire analyses. A median age of approximately 37 years was recorded in the recovered cohort versus 55 to 70 years in the active-infection cohort. Beyond this particular receptor, the publication reports: The cohort was considered too small for HLA contributions to COVID-19 susceptibility or severity to be assessed. Specific T cell subsets (CD4+/Treg/CD8+) and sorted SARS-CoV-2-responsive or tetramer+ T cells had not yet been sequenced, and these experiments were ongoing. Blood samples from mildly ill patients during symptoms and early samples from severe cases were scarce. A total of some 2,000 TCR clusters were exclusive to the recovered cohort, and approximately 31 of those clusters were low-pGen clusters. In patients with COVID-19, the usage of TRBV/TRBJ genes was reported to be strongly skewed. During active COVID-19 the TRB repertoires were highly clonal, but at recovery diversity and richness rose above the levels seen in healthy donors. It was stated that prospective validation of the reported TCR clusters was required before the clusters could be put to clinical use.

The sequencer was an Illumina MiSeq. Multiplex PCR with BIOMED2 TRB-A/B primer pools was used to amplify TRB rearrangements. Illumina-compatible adapters and 7-nucleotide sample barcodes were attached to the amplicons in two consecutive PCRs. All library PCRs used Phusion HS II polymerase. Amplicons were gel-purified with the NucleoSpin Gel and PCR Clean-up kit, quantified on Qubit, and pooled at 3 to 4 nM. Amplicon pool quality was checked on an Agilent 2100 Bioanalyzer before Illumina next-generation sequencing. The original methods were these. Annotation of TRB rearrangements was performed with MiXCR 3.0.8 using the default MiXCR reference library. Non-productive reads and sequences with fewer than 2 reads were excluded, and each unique CDR3 nucleotide sequence counted as one clone. R 3.5.1 was used to calculate clonality, diversity, richness and V-J gene usage. GLIPH2 was used for TCR clustering by CDR3 similarity, and generation probabilities were calculated by OLGA. Only GLIPH2 clusters with at least four unique TCR clonotypes present in at least three individuals were retained. TCRdb cleaned the public reads at Q25 with fastp, built clones with MiXCR and kept in-frame beta chains. CDR3 protein duplicates are merged, each entry listing the most common genes and DNA. The V and J calls here are based on TCRdb, not the publication. The table for this sample lists 15,000 or so distinct CDR3 sequences; roughly 28% of them were counted only once. The ten biggest clones cover about 6.8% of the sample.

Genomic DNA extracted from blood was used in amounts of about 250-500 ng for amplification of TRB repertoires. In the case of this clonotype: The clone's antigen remains unknown. No much larger clone is present one base from it, and per-base qualities are unavailable.

The origin of this receptor is a human donor who had recovered from COVID-19. The specimen was blood.

CDR3 reads: CASSLGGGSYEQYF. In nucleotides, the sequence is TGTGCCAGCAGCTTAGGGGGGGGGAGTTACGAGCAGTACTTC. The chain couples TRBV11-2 to TRBJ2-7; a stretch of 7 junction bases matches TRBD2. The CDR3, from cysteine to phenylalanine, totals 14 residues. The retained sequence is limited to the CDR3, 42 bases, with the frame set at the first base. The germline V gene sets CDR1 to SGHAT and CDR2 to FQNNGV. From V the trimming removes 1 base and from J it removes 4 bases, while the gene matches leave 4 bases of the junction unaccounted for.